The 23 T cell receptor beta chains presented below share a single source sample, sequenced in a study of T cells in Graves' hyperthyroidism and ophthalmopathy. Amplified TCR beta CDR3 regions derived from RNA transcripts. The HTBI primer set was used in a first-round RT-PCR of the TCR CDR3. Via MiXCR, TCRdb re-called the multiplex PCR reads, giving one row per CDR3 protein. Of about 350,000 distinct CDR3 sequences in the sample, nearly 15% were seen once. Source material: blood. The source is a woman aged 55 to 70 with Graves' ophthalmopathy.

Comment on this clonotype: A much larger clone differs from this one at a single base, so this may be a read error. V usage is TRBV2 and J usage is TRBJ2-5; D unresolved. With 6 bases removed from V and 12 bases from J, the gap between germline ends came to 20 bases. This CDR3 is 13 amino acids long. Germline lookup yields CDR1 SNHLY and CDR2 FYNNEI. In DNA, the CDR3 is TGTGCCAGCAGCCCCCGGCGTCACGAAACCAAGTACTTC. Amino acids: CASSPRRHETKYF.

Many counts were recorded for this clonotype. This chain connects TRBV11-2 to TRBJ2-1; 13 bases match TRBD2. This CDR3 region has 20 residues. Per germline, CDR1 SGHAT and CDR2 FQNNGV. V was pared by 6 bases and J by 9 bases, with 23 bases of the junction left unmatched. The DNA of the CDR3 is TGTGCCAGCAGATCTACGCACCGGACTAGCGGGAGTGGGCGCCCTATTGAGCAGTTCTTC. It encodes CASRSTHRTSGSGRPIEQFF.

There are a few counts of this clonotype. The chain has TRBV4-1 and TRBJ2-1; D uncertain. CDR1 and CDR2 (germline): MGHRA, YSYEKL. This CDR3 has 16 amino acids. Trimming took off 0 bases at V and 3 bases at J, with 12 bases between the two ends. CDR3 residues: CASSQDGTGHYNEQFF. The CDR3 DNA reads TGCGCCAGCAGCCAAGATGGAACGGGTCACTACAATGAGCAGTTCTTC.

This clonotype was observed at least ten times. The chain recombines TRBV6-1 with TRBJ2-2, with 7 bases that match TRBD1. In germline, CDR1 is MNHNS, CDR2 SASEGT. The length of the CDR3 is 16 residues. V lost 6 bases and J lost 5; bases outside the gene matches: 12. The CDR3 reads CASRQRIGGRTGELFF. Here the CDR3 DNA reads TGTGCCAGCAGACAAAGAATAGGGGGCCGTACCGGGGAGCTGTTTTTT.

This clonotype has a handful of counts. The rearrangement links TRBV5-6 to TRBJ2-7; the match to TRBD1 covers 8 bases. The CDR3 length is 15 residues. Trimming cost V 0 bases and J 3 bases; bases outside gene matches: 5. CDR1 is SGHDT and CDR2 is YYEEEE in the germline V gene. This CDR3 is CASSLVPTGVYEQYF. Written as DNA, the CDR3 is TGTGCCAGCAGCTTGGTTCCGACAGGGGTCTACGAGCAGTACTTC.

This clonotype was counted ten times or more. J is TRBJ2-7 and V is TRBV9; the D gene is possibly TRBD2 (6 bases). Germline assignment: CDR1 SGDLS and CDR2 YYNGEE. The CDR3 is 13 residues long. The germline V and J ends were trimmed by 4 bases and 5 bases, with 13 bases remaining between them. CDR3 DNA: TGTGCCAGCAGCTCTAGTTGGGGGGACGAGCAGTACTTC. Amino acids: CASSSSWGDEQYF.

This chain joins TRBV27 and TRBJ2-5, with D possibly being TRBD1 (5 bases). The germline V gene encodes CDR1 MNHEY and CDR2 SMNVEV (reference sequence). The CDR3 contains 13 residues. The V gene lost 6 bases and the J gene lost 5 bases, with 13 bases spanning the gap. CDR3 residues: CASRSRVSETQYF. CDR3 DNA sequence: TGTGCCAGCAGAAGCAGGGTGAGCGAGACCCAGTACTTC.

This clonotype appeared a few times. The chain uses TRBV5-1 and TRBJ1-2; unclear D gene. The V end lost 2 bases, the J end lost 10 bases, and 9 bases lay between the germline ends. The germline V gene encodes CDR1 SGHRS and CDR2 YFSETQ. The CDR3 contains 11 residues. The CDR3 coding sequence is TGCGCCAGCAGCTTTAAGGACTCCTACACCTTC. It encodes CASSFKDSYTF.

This clonotype has at least ten counts. This chain connects TRBV12-3 or TRBV12-4 to TRBJ2-2; unclear D gene. V gave up 8 bases and J gave up 2 bases, with 15 bases separating them. The CDR3 is 15 residues long. The chain's CDR3 is CASRPGAYNTGELFF. The CDR3 DNA sequence: TGTGCCAGCCGCCCTGGCGCTTATAACACCGGGGAGCTGTTTTTT.

The chain is built from TRBV9 and TRBJ1-1, with a weak D call TRBD1 (6 bases). The V gene lost 0 bases and the J gene lost 10 bases, with 16 bases spanning the gap. Per the germline V gene, CDR1 is SGDLS and CDR2 is YYNGEE. The CDR3 extends over 14 amino acids. The CDR3 here is CASSVGRGGFGAFF. The CDR3 DNA reads as TGTGCCAGCAGCGTAGGGAGGGGGGGTTTCGGAGCTTTCTTT. Together with reference TRBV9 and TRBJ1-1, the CDR3 gives the full variable domain: DSGVTQTPKHLITATGQRVTLRCSPRSGDLSVYWYQQSLDQGLQFLIQYYNGEERAKGNILERFSAQQFPDLHSELNLSSLELGDSALYFCASSVGRGGFGAFFGQGTRLTVV.

At least ten counts were recorded for this clonotype. This chain links TRBV18 with TRBJ2-3; 9 bases are shared with TRBD2. The ends lost 0 bases at V and 2 bases at J; junction bases unmatched: 6. Germline loops: CDR1 KGHSH, CDR2 LQKENI. The length of the CDR3 is 17 residues. CDR3 DNA sequence: TGTGCCAGCTCACCACCGGTGGCTAGCGGGACCACAGATACGCAGTATTTT. Its translation: CASSPPVASGTTDTQYF.

There are many counts of this clonotype. The chain joins TRBV4-2 to TRBJ1-5; 7 bases fit TRBD1. This CDR3 has 14 amino acids. Germline trimming cut 3 bases from V and 5 bases from J; bases unmatched to any gene: 4. Germline V gene data show CDR1 as LGHNA and CDR2 as YNFKEQ. The CDR3 coding sequence is TGTGCCAGCAGCCAGGCGGGACAGTATCAGCCCCAGCATTTT. This sequence encodes CASSQAGQYQPQHF.

This clonotype was seen repeatedly, ten times or more. The V gene is TRBV3-1, the J gene TRBJ2-4, with D possibly matching TRBD1 (6 bases). This CDR3 contains 16 residues. The germline CDR1 and CDR2 sequences are LGHDT and YNNKEL (reference sequence). Trimming cost V 4 bases and J 5 bases, with 18 bases left between them. The DNA for the CDR3 is TGTGCCAGCAGCCCCAACTTCAAGGGGGTGCAAAACATTCAGTACTTC. Translating it yields CASSPNFKGVQNIQYF.

Comments on this clonotype: A much larger clone differs from this one at a single base, so this may be a read error. The chain has TRBV6-2 or TRBV6-3 and TRBJ1-4; no reliable D call. This CDR3 is 15 amino acids long. CDR1 is MNHEY and CDR2 is SVGEGT in the germline V gene. The CDR3 DNA reads as TGTGCCAGCAAAGTCTTGGGAGGGCAGGATGAAAAAATGTTTTTT. Translated, it gives CASKVLGGQDEKMFF.

The V gene is TRBV7-2, the J gene TRBJ2-1; no reliable D call. The V end lost 1 base, the J end lost 0 bases, and 10 bases lay between the germline ends. This CDR3 region has 16 residues. The germline gives CDR1 SGHTA, CDR2 FQGNSA. The CDR3 DNA sequence: TGTGCCAGCAGCTTAGACCCCGAGAGCTCCTACAATGAGCAGTTCTTC. Protein sequence: CASSLDPESSYNEQFF.

The rearrangement joins TRBV20-1 to TRBJ1-6, with D possibly matching TRBD1 (5 bases). This CDR3 has 14 residues. Germline-derived CDR1 and CDR2 are DFQATT and SNEGSKA (reference sequence). Between the trimmed V and J ends, which lost 1 base and 9 bases, there was a span of 13 bases. CDR3 in DNA: TGCAGTGCTAGAGGGGACGGAAGAAGTTCACCCCTCCACTTT. Encoded protein: CSARGDGRSSPLHF.

V usage is TRBV28 and J usage is TRBJ2-1, with 9 nucleotides matching TRBD2. This CDR3 is 17 amino acids long. V was clipped by 7 bases and J by 5 bases; unmatched bases: 15. Germline-derived CDR1 and CDR2 are MDHEN and SYDVKM. The CDR3 nucleotides are TGTGCCAGCAACGTCCCTGCGGGAGGGGGGCAACACAATGAGCAGTTCTTC. This codes for CASNVPAGGGQHNEQFF.

Many counts were recorded for this clonotype. The genes are TRBV12-3 or TRBV12-4 and TRBJ2-1, with a weak D call TRBD2 (6 bases). The V end was cut by 3 bases, the J end by 4 bases, with 10 bases between. The CDR3 has 14 amino acids. The chain's CDR3 is CASSFGTFYNEQFF. CDR3 in DNA: TGTGCCAGCAGTTTCGGGACTTTTTACAATGAGCAGTTCTTC.

Ten or more counts support this clonotype. The chain combines TRBV30 with TRBJ1-2; TRBD1 matches at 7 bases. J was trimmed by 1 base and V by 4 bases; bases with no gene match: 0. CDR1 is GTSNPN, CDR2 SVGIG, per germline (reference sequence). CDR3 length: 12 amino acids. CDR3 loop: CAWNRGNYGYTF. CDR3 nucleotide sequence: TGTGCCTGGAACAGGGGTAACTATGGCTACACCTTC.

The gene calls are TRBV19 and TRBJ2-1; 9 nucleotides match TRBD2. Germline CDR1 and CDR2: LNHDA and SQIVND (reference sequence). The trim removed 5 bases at V and 8 bases at J, leaving 10 bases unmatched. The CDR3 consists of 15 residues. CDR3 residues: CASSLISGSVYEQFF. The CDR3 DNA reads TGTGCCAGTAGTCTGATTAGCGGGAGCGTCTATGAGCAGTTCTTC.

The sample holds many counts of this clonotype. In nucleotides, the CDR3 is TGTGCCAGCAGCTTAGGTAGCGGGACCTCCTACAATGAGCAGTTCTTC. The encoded protein is CASSLGSGTSYNEQFF. The chain carries TRBV11-3 and TRBJ2-1, with 8 bases matching TRBD2. From germline, CDR1 is SGHNT and CDR2 YENEEA. The CDR3 has 16 amino acids. With V trimmed by 1 base and J by 0 bases, 2 bases remained unmatched.

This clonotype was recorded many times. CDR3 protein: CSAREGTGVREAFF. In DNA form, the CDR3 reads TGCAGTGCTAGGGAGGGCACAGGGGTACGGGAAGCTTTCTTT. The V gene is TRBV20-1, the J gene TRBJ1-1; 7 positions match TRBD1. V shed 3 bases, J shed 8 bases, and the junction held 12 bases outside the gene matches. Germline CDR1 reads DFQATT; CDR2 reads SNEGSKA (reference sequence). This CDR3 is 14 amino acids long.

This clonotype was seen many times. J is TRBJ1-6 and V is TRBV7-3; 8 bases align to TRBD1. Trimming cost V 5 bases and J 7 bases; bases outside gene matches: 4. Germline CDR1 SGHTA, CDR2 FQGTGA. The CDR3 extends over 14 amino acids. The CDR3 protein is CASSHGQGNSPLHF. The DNA of the CDR3 is TGTGCCAGCAGCCACGGACAGGGCAATTCACCCCTCCACTTT.